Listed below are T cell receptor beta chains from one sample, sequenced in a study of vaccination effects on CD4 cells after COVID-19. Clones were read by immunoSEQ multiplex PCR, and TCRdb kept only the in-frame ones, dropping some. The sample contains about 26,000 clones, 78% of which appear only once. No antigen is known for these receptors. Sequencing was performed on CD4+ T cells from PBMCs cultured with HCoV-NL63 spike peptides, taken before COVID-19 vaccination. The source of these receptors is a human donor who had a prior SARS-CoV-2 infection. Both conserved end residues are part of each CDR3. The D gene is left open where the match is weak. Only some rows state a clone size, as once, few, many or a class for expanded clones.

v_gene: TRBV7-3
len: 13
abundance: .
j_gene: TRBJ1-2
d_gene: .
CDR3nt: TGTGCCAGCAGCTTCTCAGGGACCTATGGCTACACCTTC
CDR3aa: CASSFSGTYGYTF

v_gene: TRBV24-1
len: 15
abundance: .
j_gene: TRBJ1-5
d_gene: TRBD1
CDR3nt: TGTGCCACCAACCGACAGGGGCCCCCTCGTCAGCCCCAGCATTTT
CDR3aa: CATNRQGPPRQPQHF

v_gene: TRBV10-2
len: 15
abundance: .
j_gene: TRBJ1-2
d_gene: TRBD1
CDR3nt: TGCGCCAGCCGCGTAGGGGGCAGGGGGGGCTATGGCTACACCTTC
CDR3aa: CASRVGGRGGYGYTF

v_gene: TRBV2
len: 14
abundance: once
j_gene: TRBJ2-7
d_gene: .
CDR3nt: TGTGCCAGCAGTGTCCCGGCCTCCCCCTACGAGCAGTACTTC
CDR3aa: CASSVPASPYEQYF

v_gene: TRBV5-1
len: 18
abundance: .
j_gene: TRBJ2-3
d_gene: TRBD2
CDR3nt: TGCGCCAGCAGCTTGCAGAGCGGGGGGACTTTTAGCACAGATACGCAGTATTTT
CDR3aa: CASSLQSGGTFSTDTQYF

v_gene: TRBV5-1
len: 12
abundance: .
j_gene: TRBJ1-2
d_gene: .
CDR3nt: TGCGCCAGCACTGAGCTCGGGCATGGCTACACCTTC
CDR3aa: CASTELGHGYTF

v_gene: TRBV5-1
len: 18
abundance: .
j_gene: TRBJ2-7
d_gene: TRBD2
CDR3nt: TGCGCCAGCAGCTTGGATTGGAACAAGCGGGAGAACTCCTACGAGCAGTACTTC
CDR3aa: CASSLDWNKRENSYEQYF

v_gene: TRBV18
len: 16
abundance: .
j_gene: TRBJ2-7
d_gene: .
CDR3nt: TGTGCCAGCTCACCAACGGGCCTTTCTTTCTCCTACGAGCAGTACTTC
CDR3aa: CASSPTGLSFSYEQYF

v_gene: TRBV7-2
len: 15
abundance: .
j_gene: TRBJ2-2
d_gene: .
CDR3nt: TGTGCCAGCAGCTTAGGGGCAGGGCTGGCCGGGGAGCTGTTTTTT
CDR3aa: CASSLGAGLAGELFF

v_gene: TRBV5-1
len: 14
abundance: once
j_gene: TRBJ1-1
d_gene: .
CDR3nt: TGCGCCAGCACCGTAACCGGGCAGAACACTGAAGCTTTCTTT
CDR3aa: CASTVTGQNTEAFF

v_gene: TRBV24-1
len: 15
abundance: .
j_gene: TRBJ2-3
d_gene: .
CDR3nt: TGTGCCACCAGTGATCCTCAGGGTAGTGGAGATACGCAGTATTTT
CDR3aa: CATSDPQGSGDTQYF

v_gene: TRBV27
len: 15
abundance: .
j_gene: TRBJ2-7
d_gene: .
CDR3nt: TGTGCCAGCAGTGTATTAGGACGGAACCCCTACGAGCAGTACTTC
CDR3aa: CASSVLGRNPYEQYF

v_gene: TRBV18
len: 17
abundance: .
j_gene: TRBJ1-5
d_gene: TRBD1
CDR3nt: TGTGCCAGCTCACCGCCTATTACAGGGGGCGAAGTTCAGCCCCAGCATTTT
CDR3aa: CASSPPITGGEVQPQHF

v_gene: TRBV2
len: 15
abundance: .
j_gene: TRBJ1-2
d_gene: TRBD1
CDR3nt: TGTGCCAGCAGTAACCAGGGGGCTGTACTCTATGGCTACACCTTC
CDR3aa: CASSNQGAVLYGYTF

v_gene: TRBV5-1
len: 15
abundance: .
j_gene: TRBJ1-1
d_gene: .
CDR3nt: TGCGCCAGCAGCCTCATACCGGGACCCAACACTGAAGCTTTCTTT
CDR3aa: CASSLIPGPNTEAFF

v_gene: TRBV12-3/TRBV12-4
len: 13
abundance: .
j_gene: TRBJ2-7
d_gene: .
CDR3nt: TGTGCCAGCAGTTTTCTCCAATCCTACGAGCAGTACTTC
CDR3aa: CASSFLQSYEQYF

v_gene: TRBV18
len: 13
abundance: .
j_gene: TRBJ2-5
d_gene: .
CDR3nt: TGTGCCAGCTCACCACTCACGGAAGAGACCCAGTACTTC
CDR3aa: CASSPLTEETQYF

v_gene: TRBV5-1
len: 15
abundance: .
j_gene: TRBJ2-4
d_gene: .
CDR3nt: TGCGCCAGCAGCTTGGTCGGGGTAGCCAAAAACATTCAGTACTTC
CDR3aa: CASSLVGVAKNIQYF

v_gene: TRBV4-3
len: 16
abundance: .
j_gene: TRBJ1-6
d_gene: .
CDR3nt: TGCGCCAGCAGCCAAGAGTTTTATAGCTCAAATTCACCCCTCCACTTT
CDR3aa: CASSQEFYSSNSPLHF

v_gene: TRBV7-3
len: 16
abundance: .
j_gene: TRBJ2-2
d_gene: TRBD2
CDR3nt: TGTGCCAGCAGCTTGGCGGCGGGAGAAAACACCGGGGAGCTGTTTTTT
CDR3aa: CASSLAAGENTGELFF

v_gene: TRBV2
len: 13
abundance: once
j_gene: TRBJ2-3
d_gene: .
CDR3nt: TGTGCCAGCAGTCGCTATCCTGGAGATACGCAGTATTTT
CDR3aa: CASSRYPGDTQYF

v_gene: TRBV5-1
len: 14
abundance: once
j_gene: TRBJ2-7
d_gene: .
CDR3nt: TGCGCCAGCAACCCTGACAGAAACCCCTACGAGCAGTACTTC
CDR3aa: CASNPDRNPYEQYF

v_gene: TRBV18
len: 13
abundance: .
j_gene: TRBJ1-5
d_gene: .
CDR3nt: TGTGCCAGCTCACCCCGGGAAAAAGAGCCCCAGCATTTT
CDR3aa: CASSPREKEPQHF

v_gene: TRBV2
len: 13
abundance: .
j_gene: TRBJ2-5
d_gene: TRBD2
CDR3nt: TGTGCCAGCAAGCGGGGCCGAGGGGAGACCCAGTACTTC
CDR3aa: CASKRGRGETQYF

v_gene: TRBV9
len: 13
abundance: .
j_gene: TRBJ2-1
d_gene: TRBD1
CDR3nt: TGTGCCAGCAGCATACCGGGACAGGCGGTGCAGTTCTTC
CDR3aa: CASSIPGQAVQFF

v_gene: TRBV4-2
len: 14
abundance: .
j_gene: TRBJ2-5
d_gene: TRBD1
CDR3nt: TGTGCCAGCAGCCAGGGACAGCACCAAGAGACCCAGTACTTC
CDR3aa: CASSQGQHQETQYF

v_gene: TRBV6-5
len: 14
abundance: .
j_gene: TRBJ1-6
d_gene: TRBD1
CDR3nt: TGTGCCAGCAGTTACTTGGACAGGAATTCACCCCTCCACTTT
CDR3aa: CASSYLDRNSPLHF

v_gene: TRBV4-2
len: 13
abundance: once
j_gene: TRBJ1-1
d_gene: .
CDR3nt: TGTGCCAGCAGCCAAGCCGCTAACACTGAAGCTTTCTTT
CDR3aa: CASSQAANTEAFF